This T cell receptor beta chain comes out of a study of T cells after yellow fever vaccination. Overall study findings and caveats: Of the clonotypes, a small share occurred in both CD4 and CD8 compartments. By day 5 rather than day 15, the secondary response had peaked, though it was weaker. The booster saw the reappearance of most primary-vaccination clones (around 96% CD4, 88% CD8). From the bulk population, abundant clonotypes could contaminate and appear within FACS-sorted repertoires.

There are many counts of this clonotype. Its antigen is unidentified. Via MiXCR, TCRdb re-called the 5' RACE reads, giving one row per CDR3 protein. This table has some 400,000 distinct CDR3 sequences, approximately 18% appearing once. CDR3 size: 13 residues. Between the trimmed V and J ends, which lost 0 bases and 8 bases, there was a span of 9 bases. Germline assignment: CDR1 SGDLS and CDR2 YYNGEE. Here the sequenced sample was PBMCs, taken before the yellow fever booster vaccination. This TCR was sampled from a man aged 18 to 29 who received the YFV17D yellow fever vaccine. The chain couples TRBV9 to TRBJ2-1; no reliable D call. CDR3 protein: CASSVAPADEQFF. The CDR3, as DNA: TGTGCCAGCAGCGTAGCTCCCGCCGATGAGCAGTTCTTC.